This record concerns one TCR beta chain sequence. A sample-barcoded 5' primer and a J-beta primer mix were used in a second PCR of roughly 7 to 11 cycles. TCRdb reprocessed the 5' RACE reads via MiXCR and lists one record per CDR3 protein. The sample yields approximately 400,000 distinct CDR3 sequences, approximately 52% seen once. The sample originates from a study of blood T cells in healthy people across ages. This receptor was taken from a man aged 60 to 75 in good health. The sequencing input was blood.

The chain's CDR3 is CSPQMGQGGHSYNEQFF. CDR3 DNA: TGCAGTCCTCAGATGGGGCAGGGGGGACACTCCTACAATGAGCAGTTCTTC. The chain couples TRBV20-1 to TRBJ2-1; TRBD1 is a possible D gene (7 bases). Germline values: CDR1 DFQATT, CDR2 SNEGSKA (reference sequence). The CDR3 runs to 17 residues. V shed 8 bases and J shed 0 bases, with 23 bases lying between them.